This TCR beta chain stems from a study of cytomegalovirus exposure and HLA in healthy donors. Looking at the study overall: The approximately 120 validation repertoires used the same platform as the roughly 670 first-cohort repertoires, a later analysis reported.

Data came from immunoSEQ multiplex PCR; TCRdb stores just in-frame clones and leaves some out. The table shows some 160,000 clones, with approximately 90% occurring only once. The CDR3 is 12 residues long. CDR1 and CDR2 (germline): MNHNS, SASEGT. Trimming took off 10 bases at V and 4 bases at J, with 13 bases between the two ends. Study-level points and caveats: A subsequent analysis found that TCR clusters from the first cohort also tended to co-occur in the roughly 120 validation repertoires, with around 94% of cluster scores above 0. The authors enumerated some 160 TCR beta chains as linked to cytomegalovirus.

On this clone: Its specificity is not known.

Sequencing was performed on PBMCs. The chain links TRBV6-1 to TRBJ1-2, with D perhaps matching TRBD1 (6 bases). This clonotype was obtained from a man between 18 and 35 years old in good health and CMV-seronegative. The CDR3 spells CATTGTIYGYTF. CDR3 DNA: TGTGCCACCACCGGGACAATCTATGGCTACACCTTC.